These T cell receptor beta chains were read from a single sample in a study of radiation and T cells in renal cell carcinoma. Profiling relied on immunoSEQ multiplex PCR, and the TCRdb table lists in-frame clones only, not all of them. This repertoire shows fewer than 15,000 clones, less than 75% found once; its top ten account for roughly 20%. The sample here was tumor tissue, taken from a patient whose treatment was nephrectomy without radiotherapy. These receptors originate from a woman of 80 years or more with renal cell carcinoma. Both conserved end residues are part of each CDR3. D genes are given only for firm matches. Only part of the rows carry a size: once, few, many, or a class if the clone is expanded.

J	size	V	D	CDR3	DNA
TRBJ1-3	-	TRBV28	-	CASSPSGWGVIGNTIYF	TGTGCCAGCAGTCCCTCCGGCTGGGGTGTAATAGGAAACACCATATATTTT
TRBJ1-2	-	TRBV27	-	CASSPPGLGYGYTF	TGTGCCAGCAGCCCCCCAGGGCTGGGCTATGGCTACACCTTC
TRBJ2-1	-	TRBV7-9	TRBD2	CASTGTSGGNEQFF	TGTGCCAGCACCGGGACTAGTGGGGGCAATGAGCAGTTCTTC
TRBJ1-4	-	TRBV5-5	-	CASSLNWARGIQKLFF	TGTGCCAGCAGCTTGAACTGGGCCAGAGGAATCCAAAAACTGTTTTTT
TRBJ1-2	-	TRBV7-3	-	CASSRYGYTF	TGTGCCAGCAGCCGATATGGCTACACCTTC
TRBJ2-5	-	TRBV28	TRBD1	CASSSGQGETQYF	TGTGCCAGCAGTTCGGGACAGGGGGAGACCCAGTACTTC
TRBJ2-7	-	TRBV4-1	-	CASANVRSGSYEQYF	TGCGCCAGCGCAAACGTGAGGAGCGGCTCCTACGAGCAGTACTTC
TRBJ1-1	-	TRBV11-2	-	CASSFDIDTEAFF	TGTGCCAGCAGCTTTGACATAGACACTGAAGCTTTCTTT
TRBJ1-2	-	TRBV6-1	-	CASSEGVRAYGYTF	TGTGCCAGCAGTGAAGGCGTCAGGGCATATGGCTACACCTTC
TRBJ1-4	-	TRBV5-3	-	CARDRGDEKLFF	TGTGCTAGGGACCGGGGGGATGAAAAACTGTTTTTT
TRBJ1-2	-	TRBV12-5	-	CASGSGYGYTF	TGTGCTAGTGGTTCGGGGTATGGCTACACCTTC
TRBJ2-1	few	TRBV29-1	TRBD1	CSVEDQDRATYNEQFF	TGCAGCGTTGAAGATCAGGACAGGGCTACCTACAATGAGCAGTTCTTC
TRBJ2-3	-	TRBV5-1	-	CASRIPGERPDTQYF	TGCGCCAGCAGGATACCAGGGGAAAGGCCAGATACGCAGTATTTT
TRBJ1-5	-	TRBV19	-	CASSIGGNQPQHF	TGTGCCAGTAGTATAGGCGGGAATCAGCCCCAGCATTTT
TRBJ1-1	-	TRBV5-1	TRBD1	CASGTQGDTEAFF	TGCGCCAGCGGGACACAGGGGGACACTGAAGCTTTCTTT
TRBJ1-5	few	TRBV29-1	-	CSAVYSNQPQHF	TGCAGCGCTGTGTATAGCAATCAGCCCCAGCATTTT
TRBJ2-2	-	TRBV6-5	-	CASSPQGSGELFF	TGTGCCAGCAGCCCGCAGGGGAGCGGGGAGCTGTTTTTT
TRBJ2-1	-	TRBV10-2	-	CASSESGGVSYNEQFF	TGCGCCAGCAGTGAGTCAGGGGGTGTTTCCTACAATGAGCAGTTCTTC
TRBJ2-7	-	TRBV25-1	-	CASSEFGGIYEQYF	TGTGCCAGCAGTGAATTTGGAGGGATCTACGAGCAGTACTTC
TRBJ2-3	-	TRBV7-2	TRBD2	CASSMTSGEPGDTQYF	TGTGCCAGCAGCATGACTAGCGGCGAACCGGGGGATACGCAGTATTTT
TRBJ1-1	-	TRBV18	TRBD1	CASSTGTGGSGTEAFF	TGTGCCAGTTCCACCGGGACAGGGGGTTCGGGCACTGAAGCTTTCTTT
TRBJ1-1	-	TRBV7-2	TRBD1	CASSPGGTANTEAFF	TGTGCCAGCAGTCCTGGGGGGACAGCGAACACTGAAGCTTTCTTT
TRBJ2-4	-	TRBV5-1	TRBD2	CASAELGGARAKNIQYF	TGCGCCAGCGCCGAGCTCGGGGGGGCGCGAGCCAAAAACATTCAGTACTTC
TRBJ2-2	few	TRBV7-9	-	CASTSRSGGELFF	TGTGCCAGCACCAGTAGGTCCGGCGGGGAGCTGTTTTTT
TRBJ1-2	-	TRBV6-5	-	CASSYGGAGYTF	TGTGCCAGCAGTTATGGGGGGGCAGGCTACACCTTC
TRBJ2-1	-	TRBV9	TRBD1	CASSVEGRGHLDEQFF	TGTGCCAGCAGCGTAGAGGGCAGGGGGCATTTGGATGAGCAGTTCTTC
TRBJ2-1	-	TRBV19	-	CASSTTGSAQLF	TGTGCCAGTAGTACAACAGGGTCGGCCCAGCTCTTC
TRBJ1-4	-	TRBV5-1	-	CASSPESATNEKLFF	TGCGCCAGCAGCCCGGAGTCGGCAACTAATGAAAAACTGTTTTTT
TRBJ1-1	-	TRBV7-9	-	CASSSGWSTEAFF	TGTGCCAGCAGCTCAGGGTGGAGCACTGAAGCTTTCTTT
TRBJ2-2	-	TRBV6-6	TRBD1	CASSFSGTGNAGELFF	TGTGCCAGCAGTTTCTCCGGGACAGGGAACGCCGGGGAGCTGTTTTTT
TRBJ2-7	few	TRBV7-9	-	CASSEDSSYEQYF	TGTGCCAGCAGCGAGGACAGCTCCTACGAGCAGTACTTC
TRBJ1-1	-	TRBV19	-	CASWTEMNTEAFF	TGTGCCAGCTGGACAGAAATGAACACTGAAGCTTTCTTT
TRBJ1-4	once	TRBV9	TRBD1	CASSGGTGRGEKLFF	TGTGCCAGCAGCGGAGGGACAGGGAGGGGTGAAAAACTGTTTTTT
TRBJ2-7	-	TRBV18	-	CASSPPSSRVGEQYF	TGTGCCAGCTCACCACCGTCGTCTAGGGTTGGCGAGCAGTACTTC
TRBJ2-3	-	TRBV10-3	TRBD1	CAVQGAPDTQYF	TGTGCCGTACAGGGGGCTCCAGATACGCAGTATTTT
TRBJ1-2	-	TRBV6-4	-	CASNFTKGPPTLRGYTF	TGTGCCAGCAATTTTACGAAAGGGCCGCCGACTCTGAGGGGCTACACCTTC
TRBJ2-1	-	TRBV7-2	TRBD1	CASGTGARNEQFF	TGTGCCAGCGGGACAGGGGCTAGGAATGAGCAGTTCTTC
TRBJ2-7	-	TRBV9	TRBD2	CASSVGAGGNEQYF	TGTGCCAGCAGCGTAGGAGCGGGGGGGAATGAGCAGTACTTC
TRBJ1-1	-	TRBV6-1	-	CASTTSGSGNTEAFF	TGTGCCAGCACTACAAGTGGTTCGGGGAACACTGAAGCTTTCTTT
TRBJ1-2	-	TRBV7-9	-	CASSLDGLRGYTF	TGTGCCAGCAGCTTAGACGGGTTGCGCGGCTACACCTTC
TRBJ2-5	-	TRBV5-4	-	CASSHGQRKETQYF	TGTGCCAGCAGCCACGGACAGCGGAAAGAGACCCAGTACTTC
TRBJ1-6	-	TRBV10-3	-	CAISFGGAYSPLHF	TGTGCCATCAGTTTTGGGGGTGCGTATTCACCCCTCCACTTT
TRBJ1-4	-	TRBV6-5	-	CASSRAGRDEKLFF	TGTGCCAGCAGCCGGGCAGGGCGGGATGAAAAACTGTTTTTT
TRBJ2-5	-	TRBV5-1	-	CASSLARGETQYF	TGCGCCAGCAGCTTGGCTAGGGGTGAGACCCAGTACTTC
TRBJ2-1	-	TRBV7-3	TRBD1	CASSLMPLGGQGANEQFF	TGTGCCAGCAGCTTAATGCCCCTTGGGGGACAGGGGGCCAATGAGCAGTTCTTC
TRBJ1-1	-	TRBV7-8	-	CASSSTVGGTEAFF	TGTGCCAGCAGCTCGACAGTGGGGGGGACTGAAGCTTTCTTT
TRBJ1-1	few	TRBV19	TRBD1	CASSMDREAFF	TGTGCCAGTAGTATGGACAGGGAAGCTTTCTTT
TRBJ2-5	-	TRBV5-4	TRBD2	CASSLDLAGDRETQYF	TGTGCCAGCAGCTTGGATCTAGCGGGGGATCGGGAGACCCAGTACTTC
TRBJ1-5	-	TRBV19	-	CASSLVPVRNQPQHF	TGTGCCAGTAGTCTAGTTCCAGTACGTAATCAGCCCCAGCATTTT
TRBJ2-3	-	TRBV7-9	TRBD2	CASSSSGGSDTQYF	TGTGCCAGCAGCTCTAGCGGGGGGTCAGATACGCAGTATTTT